What follows are 2 T cell receptor beta chains derived from one specimen sequenced in a study of T cells in localized non-small cell lung cancer (dated by TCRdb to about 2020). Receptor libraries were prepared by the immunoSEQ multiplex PCR assay. The clones in this table, taken by TCRdb from immuneACCESS, are in-frame only. Not every clone is retained; where verified, under half of the shortfall comes from an unresolved V gene, and the cause of the rest is unknown. In this sample the table shows 11,000 or so clones, about 85% of which occur a single time. The ten largest clonotypes hold about 8.3% of the sample. The sequencing used peripheral blood, collected before any cancer treatment. All receptors derive from a male donor aged 60 or over with stage III lung adenocarcinoma.

J is TRBJ2-1 and V is TRBV10-3, with 8 positions matching TRBD2. V dropped 4 bases and J dropped 4; count of bases not matched to a gene: 9. Germline CDR1 reads ENHRY; CDR2 reads SYGVKD. The CDR3 runs to 16 residues. The CDR3 loop reads CAISAGRGGTYNEQFF. In DNA form, the CDR3 reads TGTGCCATCAGTGCCGGACGGGGGGGAACTTACAATGAGCAGTTCTTC.

This clone came up once. The chain is built from TRBV28 and TRBJ2-3; possibly TRBD2 for D (5 bases). The CDR3 covers 16 residues. Trimming stripped 6 bases from V and 4 bases from J, with 20 bases between. Germline V CDR1 and CDR2: MDHEN, SYDVKM. CDR3 residues: CASSPISAGPPDTQYF. The CDR3 DNA reads TGTGCCAGCAGCCCAATCTCCGCGGGCCCCCCAGATACGCAGTATTTT.